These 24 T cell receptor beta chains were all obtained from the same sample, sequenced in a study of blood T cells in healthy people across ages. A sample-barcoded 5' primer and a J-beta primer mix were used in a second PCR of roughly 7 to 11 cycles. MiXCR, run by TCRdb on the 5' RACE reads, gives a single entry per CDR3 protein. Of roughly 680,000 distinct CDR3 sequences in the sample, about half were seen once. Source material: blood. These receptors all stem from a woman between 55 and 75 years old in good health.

The CDR3 region has the DNA TGCAGTGCTCGCTACATAGGGTATGGCTACACCTTC. Its protein is CSARYIGYGYTF. V and J are TRBV20-1 and TRBJ1-2; D ambiguous. Germline CDR1 DFQATT, CDR2 SNEGSKA (reference sequence). CDR3 length equals 12 residues. V gave up 5 bases and J gave up 5 bases, with 12 bases separating them.

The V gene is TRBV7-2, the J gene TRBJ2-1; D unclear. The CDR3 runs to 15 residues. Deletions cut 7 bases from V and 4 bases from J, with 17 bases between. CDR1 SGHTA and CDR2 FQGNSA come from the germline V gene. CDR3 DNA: TGTGCCAGCATCCCCTTAACGATTGGGTACAATGAGCAGTTCTTC. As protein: CASIPLTIGYNEQFF. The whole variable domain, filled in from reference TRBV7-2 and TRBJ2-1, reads GAGVSQSPSNKVTEKGKDVELRCDPISGHTALYWYRQSLGQGLEFLIYFQGNSAPDKSGLPSDRFSAERTGGSVSTLTIQRTQQEDSAVYLCASIPLTIGYNEQFFGPGTRLTVL.

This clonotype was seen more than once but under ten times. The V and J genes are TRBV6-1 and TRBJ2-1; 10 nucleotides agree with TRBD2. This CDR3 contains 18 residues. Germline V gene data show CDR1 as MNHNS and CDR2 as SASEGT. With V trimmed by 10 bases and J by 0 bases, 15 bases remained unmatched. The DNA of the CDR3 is TGTGCCACCCTGAGCCTAGCGGGAGACGATGGCTCCTACAATGAGCAGTTCTTC. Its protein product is CATLSLAGDDGSYNEQFF.

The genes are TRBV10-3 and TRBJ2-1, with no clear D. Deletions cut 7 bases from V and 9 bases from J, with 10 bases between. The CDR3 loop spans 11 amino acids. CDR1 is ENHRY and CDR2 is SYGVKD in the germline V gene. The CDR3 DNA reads TGTGCCATCATGAGTGTGGGTGAGCAGTTCTTC. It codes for CAIMSVGEQFF.

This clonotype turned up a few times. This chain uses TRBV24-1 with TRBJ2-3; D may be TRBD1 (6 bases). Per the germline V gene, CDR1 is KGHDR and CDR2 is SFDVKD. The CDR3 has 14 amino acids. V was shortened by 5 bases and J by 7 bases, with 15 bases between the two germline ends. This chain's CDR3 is CATSATETGYTQYF. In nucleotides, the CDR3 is TGTGCCACCAGTGCCACCGAGACAGGTTATACGCAGTATTTT.

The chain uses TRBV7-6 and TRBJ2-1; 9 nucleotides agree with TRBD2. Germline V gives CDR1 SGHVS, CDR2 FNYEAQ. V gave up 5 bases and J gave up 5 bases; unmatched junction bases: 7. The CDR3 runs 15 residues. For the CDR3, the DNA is TGTGCCAGCAGCCCTATTCGCGGGGGGGACAATGAGCAGTTCTTC. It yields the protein CASSPIRGGDNEQFF.

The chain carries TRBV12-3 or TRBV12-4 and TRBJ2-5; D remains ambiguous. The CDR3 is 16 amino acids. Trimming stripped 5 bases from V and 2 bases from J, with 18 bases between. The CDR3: CASSPQRVLGQETQYF. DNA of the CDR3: TGTGCCAGCAGTCCTCAAAGGGTTCTAGGGCAAGAGACCCAGTACTTC.

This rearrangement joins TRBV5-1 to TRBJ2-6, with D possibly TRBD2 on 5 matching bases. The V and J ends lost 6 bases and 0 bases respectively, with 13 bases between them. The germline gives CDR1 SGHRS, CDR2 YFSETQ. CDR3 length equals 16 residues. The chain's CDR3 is CASKAGGSSGANVLTF. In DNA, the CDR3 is TGCGCCAGCAAGGCAGGAGGCTCCTCTGGGGCCAACGTCCTGACTTTC.

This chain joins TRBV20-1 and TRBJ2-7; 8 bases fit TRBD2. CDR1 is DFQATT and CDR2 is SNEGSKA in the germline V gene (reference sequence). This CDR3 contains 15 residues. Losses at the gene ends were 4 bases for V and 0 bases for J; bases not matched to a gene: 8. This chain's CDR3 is CSATWGSGISYEQYF. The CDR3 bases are TGCAGTGCTACCTGGGGTAGCGGGATCTCCTACGAGCAGTACTTC.

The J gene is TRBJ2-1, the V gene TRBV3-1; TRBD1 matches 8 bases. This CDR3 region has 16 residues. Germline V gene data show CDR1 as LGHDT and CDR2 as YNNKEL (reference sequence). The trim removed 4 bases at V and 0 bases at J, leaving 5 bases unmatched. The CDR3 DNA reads TGTGCCAGCAGCCTTCGGACAGGGAACTCCTACAATGAGCAGTTCTTC. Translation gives CASSLRTGNSYNEQFF.

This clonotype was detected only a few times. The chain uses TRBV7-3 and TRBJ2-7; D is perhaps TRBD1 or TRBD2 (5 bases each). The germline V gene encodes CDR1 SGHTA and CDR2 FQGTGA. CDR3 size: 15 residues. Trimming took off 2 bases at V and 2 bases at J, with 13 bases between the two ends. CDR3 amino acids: CASSLRGGPAYEQYF. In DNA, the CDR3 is TGTGCCAGCAGCTTACGGGGCGGGCCGGCCTACGAGCAGTACTTC.

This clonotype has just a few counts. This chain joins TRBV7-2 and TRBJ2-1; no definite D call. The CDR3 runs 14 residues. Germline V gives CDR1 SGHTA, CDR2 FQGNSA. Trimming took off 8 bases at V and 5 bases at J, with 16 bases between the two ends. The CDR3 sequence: CASRHGYLDNEQFF. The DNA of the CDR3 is TGTGCCAGCCGCCACGGCTATTTGGACAATGAGCAGTTCTTC.

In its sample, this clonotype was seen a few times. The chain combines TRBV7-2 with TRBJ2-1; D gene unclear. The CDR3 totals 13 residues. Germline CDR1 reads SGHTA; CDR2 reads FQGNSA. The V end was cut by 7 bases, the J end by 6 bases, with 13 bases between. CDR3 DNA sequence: TGTGCCAGCAATAACGACGGGCGCAATGAGCAGTTCTTC. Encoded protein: CASNNDGRNEQFF.

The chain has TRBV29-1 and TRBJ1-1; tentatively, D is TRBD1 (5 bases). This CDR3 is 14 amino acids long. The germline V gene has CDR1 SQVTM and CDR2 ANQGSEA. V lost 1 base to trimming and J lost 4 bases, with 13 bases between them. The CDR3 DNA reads TGCAGCGTTGAAGCTCGGGGGGGGGTCACTGAAGCTTTCTTT. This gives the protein CSVEARGGVTEAFF.

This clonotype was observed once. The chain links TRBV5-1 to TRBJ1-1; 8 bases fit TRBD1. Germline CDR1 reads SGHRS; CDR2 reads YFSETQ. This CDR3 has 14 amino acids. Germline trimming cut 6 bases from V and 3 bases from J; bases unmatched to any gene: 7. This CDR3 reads CASTTGALDTEAFF. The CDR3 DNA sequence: TGCGCCAGCACGACAGGGGCCCTGGACACTGAAGCTTTCTTT.

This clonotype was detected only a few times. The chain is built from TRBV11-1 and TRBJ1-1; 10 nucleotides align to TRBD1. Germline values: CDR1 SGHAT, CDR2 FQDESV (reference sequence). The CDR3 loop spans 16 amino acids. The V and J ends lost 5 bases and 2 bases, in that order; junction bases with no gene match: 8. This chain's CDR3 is CASSTPRDRGNTEAFF. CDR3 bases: TGTGCCAGCAGCACACCCCGGGACAGGGGAAACACTGAAGCTTTCTTT. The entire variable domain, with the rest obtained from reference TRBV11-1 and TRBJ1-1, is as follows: EAEVAQSPRYKITEKSQAVAFWCDPISGHATLYWYRQILGQGPELLVQFQDESVVDDSQLPKDRFSAERLKGVDSTLKIQPAELGDSAMYLCASSTPRDRGNTEAFFGQGTRLTVV.

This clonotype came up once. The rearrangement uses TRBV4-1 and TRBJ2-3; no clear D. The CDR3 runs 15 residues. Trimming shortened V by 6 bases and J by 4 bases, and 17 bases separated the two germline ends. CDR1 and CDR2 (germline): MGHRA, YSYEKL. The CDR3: CASSSRSLEADTQYF. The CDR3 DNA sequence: TGCGCCAGCAGTAGCAGGAGCTTAGAGGCAGATACGCAGTATTTT.

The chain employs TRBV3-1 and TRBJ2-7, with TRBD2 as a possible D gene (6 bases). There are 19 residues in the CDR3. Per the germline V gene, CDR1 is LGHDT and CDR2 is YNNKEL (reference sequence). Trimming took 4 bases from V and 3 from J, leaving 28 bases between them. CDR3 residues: CASSPLTERWRGSLYEQYF. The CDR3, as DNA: TGTGCCAGCAGCCCACTTACCGAAAGGTGGAGGGGAAGTCTCTACGAGCAGTACTTC.

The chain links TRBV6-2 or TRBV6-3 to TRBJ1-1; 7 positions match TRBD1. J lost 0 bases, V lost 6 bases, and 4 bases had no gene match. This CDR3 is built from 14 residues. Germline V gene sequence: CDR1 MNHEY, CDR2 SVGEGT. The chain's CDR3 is CASRMTGMNTEAFF. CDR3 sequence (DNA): TGTGCCAGCAGAATGACAGGGATGAACACTGAAGCTTTCTTT.

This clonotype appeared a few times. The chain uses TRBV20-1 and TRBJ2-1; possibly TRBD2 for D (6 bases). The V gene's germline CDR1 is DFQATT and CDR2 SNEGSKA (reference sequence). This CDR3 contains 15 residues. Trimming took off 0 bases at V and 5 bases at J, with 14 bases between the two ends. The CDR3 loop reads CSARDGSGRNNEQFF. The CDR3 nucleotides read TGCAGTGCTAGAGATGGTAGCGGTAGAAACAATGAGCAGTTCTTC.

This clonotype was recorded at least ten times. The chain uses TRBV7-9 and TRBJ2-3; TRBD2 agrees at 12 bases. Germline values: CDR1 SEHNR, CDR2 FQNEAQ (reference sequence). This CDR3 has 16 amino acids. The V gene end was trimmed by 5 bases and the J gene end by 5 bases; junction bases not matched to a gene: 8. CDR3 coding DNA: TGTGCCAGCAGCAACCGACTAGCGGGAGTGGTAGATACGCAGTATTTT. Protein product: CASSNRLAGVVDTQYF.

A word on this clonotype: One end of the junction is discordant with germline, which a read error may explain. The CDR3 region is CAGSRDRKNTGELFF. For the CDR3, the DNA is TGTGCCGGCAGCCGGGACAGGAAGAACACCGGGGAGCTGTTTTTT. The chain has TRBV11-1 and TRBJ2-2, with 8 bases identical to TRBD1. Looked up from germline, CDR1 is SGHAT and CDR2 is FQDESV (reference sequence). The CDR3 extends over 15 amino acids.

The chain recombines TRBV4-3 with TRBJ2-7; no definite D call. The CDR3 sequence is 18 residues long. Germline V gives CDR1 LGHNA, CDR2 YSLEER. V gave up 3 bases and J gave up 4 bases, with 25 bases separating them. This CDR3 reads CASSHTMSLGGMGYEQYF. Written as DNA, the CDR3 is TGCGCCAGCAGCCACACTATGTCCCTAGGTGGGATGGGTTACGAGCAGTACTTC.

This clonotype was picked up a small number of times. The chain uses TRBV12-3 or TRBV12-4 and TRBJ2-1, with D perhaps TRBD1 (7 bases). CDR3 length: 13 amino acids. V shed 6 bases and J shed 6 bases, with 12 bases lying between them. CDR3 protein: CASRVQGGNEQFF. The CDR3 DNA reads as TGTGCCAGCAGAGTTCAGGGGGGCAATGAGCAGTTCTTC.